This T cell receptor beta chain was retrieved from a study of chemoradiotherapy in HPV16-positive cancers. About the study: Candidate HPV-specific clones and shared TCR motifs came from a couple of HPV16-positive patients. Study outcomes and limitations: For HPV16-positive patients, expanding HPV-responsive T cells associated with longer recurrence-free survival. Non-HPV-specific T cells did not expand in tumors during treatment, whereas candidate HPV-specific clones and E7-related motifs did.

About this clone itself: What it recognizes is unknown.

Only in-frame clones appear in the TCRdb table, and some are missing; sequencing was by immunoSEQ multiplex PCR. In the table there are around 3,500 clones, around 94% of which are singletons. Repertoires were sampled repeatedly during chemoradiotherapy. Germline lookup yields CDR1 MDHEN and CDR2 SYDVKM. The ends lost 6 bases at V and 1 base at J; junction bases unmatched: 6. This CDR3 region has 14 residues. The sequence derives from a human donor with HPV-associated anogenital cancer. The chain employs TRBV28 and TRBJ2-7; 7 positions agree with TRBD1. Sequencing used tumor tissue, obtained from a patient who underwent chemoradiotherapy. The chain's CDR3 is CASRRQGASYEQYF. In DNA, the CDR3 is TGTGCCAGCAGGAGACAGGGCGCATCCTACGAGCAGTACTTC. Variable domain in full (rest from reference TRBV28 and TRBJ2-7): DVKVTQSSRYLVKRTGEKVFLECVQDMDHENMFWYRQDPGLGLRLIYFSYDVKMKEKGDIPEGYSVSREKKERFSLILESASTNQTSMYLCASRRQGASYEQYFGPGTRLTVT.